This passage covers 2 T cell receptor beta chains from one sample sequenced in a study of shared clonotypes between healthy human individuals. Naive CD8 cells comprised CD45RO-negative, CCR7-positively selected cells, excluding terminally differentiated effector memory CD45RA+ cells. This table comes from immunoSEQ multiplex PCR, and its TCRdb copy is limited to in-frame clones, with some not included. This sample has under 2,000,000 clones, with roughly 94% found just once. Sequencing was performed on naive CD8+ T cells sorted from blood. The receptors here all came from a man aged 18 to 30 in good health.

The gene calls are TRBV25-1 and TRBJ2-5; TRBD1 or TRBD2 may be the D gene (5 bases each). The CDR3 is 14 residues long. The germline V and J ends were trimmed by 4 bases and 4 bases, with 13 bases remaining between them. The germline V gene encodes CDR1 MGHDK and CDR2 SYGVNS. The DNA for the CDR3 is TGTGCCAGCAGTGGGGACCCCGCACTAGAGACCCAGTACTTC. It encodes CASSGDPALETQYF.

This chain's CDR3 is CASSSLAGDLHEQYF. The CDR3 DNA is TGTGCCAGCAGCTCCTTAGCGGGAGATCTCCACGAGCAGTACTTC. This chain links TRBV7-9 with TRBJ2-7, with 9 bases matching TRBD2. Germline V lookup: CDR1 SEHNR, CDR2 FQNEAQ (reference sequence). The V gene end was trimmed by 4 bases and the J gene end by 5 bases; junction bases not matched to a gene: 9. The CDR3 loop spans 15 amino acids. Full variable domain (outside the CDR3, taken from reference TRBV7-9 and TRBJ2-7): DTGVSQNPRHKITKRGQNVTFRCDPISEHNRLYWYRQTLGQGPEFLTYFQNEAQLEKSRLLSDRFSAERPKGSFSTLEIQRTEQGDSAMYLCASSSLAGDLHEQYFGPGTRLTVT.